The clone carrying this T cell receptor (beta chain) was counted only a few times. What it recognizes is unknown. Amplification targeted TCR beta CDR3 regions from RNA transcripts. First-round RT-PCR with HTBI primers amplified the TCR CDR3 region. MiXCR was run by TCRdb on the multiplex PCR reads, yielding one entry per CDR3 protein. The sample has around 600,000 distinct CDR3 sequences, 14% seen once; the top ten hold 12%. The study included ophthalmopathy patients with Clinical Activity Score at least 3, NOSPECS grade at least 4 and duration under 3 months. Diagnoses rested on clinical symptoms, serum thyroxine and TRAb, thyroid ultrasound and orbital computed tomography. This CDR3 has 13 amino acids. The trim removed 7 bases at V and 6 bases at J, leaving 3 bases unmatched. In germline, CDR1 is KGHDR, CDR2 SFDVKD. The record originates from a study of T cells in Graves' hyperthyroidism and ophthalmopathy. Study information: Peripheral blood was obtained at initial diagnosis, preceding any treatment.

Findings and limits, study-wide: Ophthalmopathy got predicted by the model a median approximately 6.4 months before its onset.

The sequence was collected from a woman aged 45-59 years with Graves' ophthalmopathy. The sequencing sample was made of blood. V and J are TRBV24-1 and TRBJ2-1; TRBD2 matches 9 bases. The CDR3 is CATRQTSGNEQFF. The CDR3 DNA sequence: TGTGCCACCAGACAGACTAGCGGCAATGAGCAGTTCTTC.